This T cell receptor beta chain was found in a study of T cells in localized non-small cell lung cancer. This clone was found a few times. What it binds is not known. Profiling relied on immunoSEQ multiplex PCR, and the TCRdb table lists in-frame clones only, not all of them. The sample has 5,000 to 7,000 clones; 28% are singletons. V was cut by 5 bases and J by 10 bases, with 18 bases left in between. The CDR3 is 13 residues long. Looked up from germline, CDR1 is SGDLS and CDR2 is YYNGEE. Whole-study results and caveats: Within adjacent lung there appeared a median approximately 58 of the top 100 tumor clones. There was an association of higher blood T cell density with longer overall survival. Adjacent uninvolved lung tissue had the highest T cell clonality, exceeding tumor.

The starting material was lung tumor tissue, obtained before any cancer treatment. The clonotype was recovered from a female donor over 55 with stage I lung adenocarcinoma. The chain is built from TRBV9 and TRBJ1-1; D is ambiguous. The CDR3 loop reads CASSEKLLQGAFF. The CDR3 DNA sequence: TGTGCCAGCAGTGAAAAGTTGTTGCAAGGAGCTTTCTTT.